These T cell receptor beta chains were read from a single sample in a study of beta chain features in type 1 diabetes. Only in-frame clones appear in the TCRdb table, and some are missing; sequencing was by immunoSEQ multiplex PCR. The repertoire holds approximately 730,000 clones, 13% seen once, with approximately 0.022% in the top ten. The sample comprised naive CD4+ T cells from blood. The receptor set was obtained from a young man with type 1 diabetes. Both conserved end residues are part of each CDR3. Fields, in order: J gene, clone size, V gene, CDR3 protein. Some rows have no size entry. The others give once, few or many, or a class for an expanded clone.

TRBJ1-1 few TRBV27 CASSFRGGTEAFF
TRBJ2-7 few TRBV27 CASRTGGYEQYF
TRBJ2-7 - TRBV30 CAWRETGRLYF
TRBJ2-2 few TRBV30 CAWTSLNTGELFF
TRBJ2-3 - TRBV5-1 CASSPEVGKRSDTQYF
TRBJ1-1 - TRBV11-2 CASSLADRGEPFF
TRBJ2-1 - TRBV18 CASSPSGPRERNEQFF
TRBJ1-2 - TRBV28 CASHWDRGPYGYTF
TRBJ2-1 few TRBV5-1 CASSLGYEDEQFF
TRBJ2-1 - TRBV28 CASSLQYNNEQFF
TRBJ2-1 few TRBV6-5 CASSPRSDPQFF
TRBJ2-1 few TRBV11-3 CASSLDWTSGVEQFF
TRBJ1-5 few TRBV30 CAWSRPGGDQPQHF
TRBJ2-1 few TRBV5-1 CASSLGQLGYNEQFF
TRBJ2-3 few TRBV11-2 CASSLSSGTDTQYF
TRBJ2-7 - TRBV10-3 CAISEAGPIYEQYF
TRBJ2-1 - TRBV7-6 CASSTTPLALIEQFF
TRBJ2-5 - TRBV7-3 CASSYQGAGGETQYF
TRBJ2-2 - TRBV27 CATRTDTGELFF
TRBJ2-7 - TRBV9 CASSVGLADDYEQYF
TRBJ2-1 few TRBV5-4 CASSLSTAYNEQFF
TRBJ2-1 - TRBV30 CAWRGGSYNEQFF
TRBJ2-6 - TRBV29-1 CSVENHGANVLTF
TRBJ2-3 - TRBV7-8 CASSFRQVEDTQYF
TRBJ2-1 - TRBV30 CALTGPTASSYNEQFF
TRBJ1-2 - TRBV25-1 CASSAAQGYGYTF
TRBJ2-3 few TRBV5-6 CASSRTLGYGSDTQYF
TRBJ2-2 few TRBV29-1 CSVEREGNTGELFF
TRBJ1-2 - TRBV20-1 CRGGVLYGYTF